The rows below give T cell receptor beta chains drawn from one sample of a study of blood T cell repertoires in COVID-19. Assay used: immunoSEQ multiplex PCR; TCRdb lists only in-frame clones, some missing. The sample lists about 300,000 clones, 87% occurring once. Sequenced material: PBMCs or T cells enriched from blood (not recorded which). The receptors derive from a woman aged 25 to 39 who had recovered from COVID-19. The CDR3 runs from the conserved cysteine through the conserved F or W.

v_call cdr3_aa
TRBV9 CASSVEELGGYTF
TRBV5-4 CASSLGGRNTGELFF
TRBV7-2 CASSVTQGGNTEAFF
TRBV5-1 CASSRGGRGSGANVLTF
TRBV5-1 CASSLGDSRNTIYF
TRBV2 CASRGPGVGVGYGYTF
TRBV28 CASRTIQGLGYNSPLHF
TRBV6-5 CASTRQGSYNSPLHF
TRBV5-1 CASSEGQGYGYTF
TRBV7-2 CASSLVLGPTEAFF
TRBV30 CAWSGSDEAFF
TRBV10-3 CAISERARGTEAFF
TRBV7-2 CASSLEGSGLTGELFF
TRBV20-1 CSANIQETQYF
TRBV25-1 CASSGWGQGALVGNTIYF
TRBV27 CASSWGTANTEAFF
TRBV7-2 CASSRDILSYEQYF
TRBV6-5 CASSSGRERQPQHF
TRBV29-1 CSVEYGYTF
TRBV5-4 CASSLESSVSSGANVLTF
TRBV28 CASQEVGYEQYF
TRBV6-5 CASSYVQGGNTIYF
TRBV19 CASNTQGSRGYTF
TRBV5-1 CASSPGTGVEAFF
TRBV6-5 CASSYSTESYEQYF
TRBV30 CAWARGGKIVGQFF
TRBV10-1 CARGGGEKGNQPQHF
TRBV5-4 CASSSDRGNTIYF
TRBV3-1/TRBV3-2 CASSQVRAGRGDTQYF
TRBV6-2/TRBV6-3 CASSYSLATGIIGTQYF
TRBV5-1 CASSFSRDTLRTEAFF
TRBV7-9 CASSLDRTGASPLHF
TRBV9 CASSVGAGGRSGANVLTF
TRBV30 CAWTGPFNYGYTF
TRBV7-9 CASSSIQDFMNTEAFF
TRBV5-5 CASSFSGRDEKLFF
TRBV21-1 CASSKGQGDNQPQHF